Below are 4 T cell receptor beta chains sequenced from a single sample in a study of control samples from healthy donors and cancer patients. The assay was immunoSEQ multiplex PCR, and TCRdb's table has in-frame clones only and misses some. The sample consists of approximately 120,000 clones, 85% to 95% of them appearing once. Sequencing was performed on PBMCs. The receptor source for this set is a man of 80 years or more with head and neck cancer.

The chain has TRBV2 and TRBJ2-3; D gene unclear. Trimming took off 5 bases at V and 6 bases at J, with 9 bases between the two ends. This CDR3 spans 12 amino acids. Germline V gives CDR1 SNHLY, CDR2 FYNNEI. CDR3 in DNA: TGTGCCAGCAGTCAGAGTAGGGATACGCAGTATTTT. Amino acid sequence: CASSQSRDTQYF.

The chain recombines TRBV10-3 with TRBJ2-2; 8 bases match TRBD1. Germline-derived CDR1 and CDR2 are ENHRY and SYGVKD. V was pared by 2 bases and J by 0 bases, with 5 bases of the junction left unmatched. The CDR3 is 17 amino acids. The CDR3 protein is CAISENQGASNTGELFF. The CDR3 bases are TGTGCCATCAGTGAGAACCAGGGGGCGTCGAACACCGGGGAGCTGTTTTTT.

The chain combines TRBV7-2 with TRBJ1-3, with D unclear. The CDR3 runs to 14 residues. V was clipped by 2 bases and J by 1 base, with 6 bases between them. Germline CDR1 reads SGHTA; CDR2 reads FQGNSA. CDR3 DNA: TGTGCCAGCAGCTTAATGTCGTCTGGAAACACCATATATTTT. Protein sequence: CASSLMSSGNTIYF.

CDR3 sequence: CAWSVQTGGNSPLHF. CDR3 nucleotide sequence: TGTGCCTGGAGTGTACAAACAGGGGGGAATTCACCCCTCCACTTT. The chain is built from TRBV30 and TRBJ1-6; TRBD1 matches at 8 bases. There are 15 residues in the CDR3. The V and J ends lost 0 bases and 7 bases, in that order; junction bases with no gene match: 5. Germline values: CDR1 GTSNPN, CDR2 SVGIG (reference sequence).